This TCR beta chain comes out of a study of T cell responses to AZD1222 COVID-19 vaccine. General study results and limits: At baseline, seropositivity was found in only a handful of AZD1222 recipients. Females outnumbered males among donors, who were mostly white British; clonal diversity was possibly underestimated. Increases in Spike-specific TCR breadth and depth were seen after two AZD1222 doses.

The method was immunoSEQ multiplex PCR; TCRdb's version includes in-frame clones alone and lacks a portion of them. This sample carries around 140,000 clones, roughly 85% of them seen once, and the ten largest clones take 7.9%. CDR1 is MNHNS, CDR2 SASEGT, per germline. V was pared by 2 bases and J by 13 bases, with 4 bases of the junction left unmatched. The CDR3 covers 14 residues. With respect to this clone: Its matching antigen is unknown.

The clonotype was recovered from an adult who received the MenACWY meningococcal vaccine as a control. Material: peripheral blood, obtained 28 days after the second dose of the MenACWY control vaccine. The chain links TRBV6-1 to TRBJ2-3; 15 bases line up with TRBD2. CDR3 in amino acids: CASSERTSGGVKYF. The CDR3 nucleotides are TGTGCCAGCAGTGAAAGGACTAGCGGGGGGGTGAAGTATTTT.